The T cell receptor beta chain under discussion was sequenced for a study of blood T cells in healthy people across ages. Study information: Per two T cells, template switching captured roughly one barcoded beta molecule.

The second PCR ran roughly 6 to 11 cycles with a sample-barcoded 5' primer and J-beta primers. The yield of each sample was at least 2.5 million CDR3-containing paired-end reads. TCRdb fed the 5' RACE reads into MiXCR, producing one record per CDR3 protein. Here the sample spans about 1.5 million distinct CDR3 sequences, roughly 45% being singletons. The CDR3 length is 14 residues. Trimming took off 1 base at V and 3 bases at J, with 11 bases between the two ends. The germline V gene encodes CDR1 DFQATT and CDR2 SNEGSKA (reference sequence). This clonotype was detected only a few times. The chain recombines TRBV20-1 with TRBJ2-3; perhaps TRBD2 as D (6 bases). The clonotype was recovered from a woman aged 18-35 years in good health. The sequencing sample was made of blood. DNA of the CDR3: TGCAGTGCTAGAGGGAACCGGGGGACAGATACGCAGTATTTT. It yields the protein CSARGNRGTDTQYF.